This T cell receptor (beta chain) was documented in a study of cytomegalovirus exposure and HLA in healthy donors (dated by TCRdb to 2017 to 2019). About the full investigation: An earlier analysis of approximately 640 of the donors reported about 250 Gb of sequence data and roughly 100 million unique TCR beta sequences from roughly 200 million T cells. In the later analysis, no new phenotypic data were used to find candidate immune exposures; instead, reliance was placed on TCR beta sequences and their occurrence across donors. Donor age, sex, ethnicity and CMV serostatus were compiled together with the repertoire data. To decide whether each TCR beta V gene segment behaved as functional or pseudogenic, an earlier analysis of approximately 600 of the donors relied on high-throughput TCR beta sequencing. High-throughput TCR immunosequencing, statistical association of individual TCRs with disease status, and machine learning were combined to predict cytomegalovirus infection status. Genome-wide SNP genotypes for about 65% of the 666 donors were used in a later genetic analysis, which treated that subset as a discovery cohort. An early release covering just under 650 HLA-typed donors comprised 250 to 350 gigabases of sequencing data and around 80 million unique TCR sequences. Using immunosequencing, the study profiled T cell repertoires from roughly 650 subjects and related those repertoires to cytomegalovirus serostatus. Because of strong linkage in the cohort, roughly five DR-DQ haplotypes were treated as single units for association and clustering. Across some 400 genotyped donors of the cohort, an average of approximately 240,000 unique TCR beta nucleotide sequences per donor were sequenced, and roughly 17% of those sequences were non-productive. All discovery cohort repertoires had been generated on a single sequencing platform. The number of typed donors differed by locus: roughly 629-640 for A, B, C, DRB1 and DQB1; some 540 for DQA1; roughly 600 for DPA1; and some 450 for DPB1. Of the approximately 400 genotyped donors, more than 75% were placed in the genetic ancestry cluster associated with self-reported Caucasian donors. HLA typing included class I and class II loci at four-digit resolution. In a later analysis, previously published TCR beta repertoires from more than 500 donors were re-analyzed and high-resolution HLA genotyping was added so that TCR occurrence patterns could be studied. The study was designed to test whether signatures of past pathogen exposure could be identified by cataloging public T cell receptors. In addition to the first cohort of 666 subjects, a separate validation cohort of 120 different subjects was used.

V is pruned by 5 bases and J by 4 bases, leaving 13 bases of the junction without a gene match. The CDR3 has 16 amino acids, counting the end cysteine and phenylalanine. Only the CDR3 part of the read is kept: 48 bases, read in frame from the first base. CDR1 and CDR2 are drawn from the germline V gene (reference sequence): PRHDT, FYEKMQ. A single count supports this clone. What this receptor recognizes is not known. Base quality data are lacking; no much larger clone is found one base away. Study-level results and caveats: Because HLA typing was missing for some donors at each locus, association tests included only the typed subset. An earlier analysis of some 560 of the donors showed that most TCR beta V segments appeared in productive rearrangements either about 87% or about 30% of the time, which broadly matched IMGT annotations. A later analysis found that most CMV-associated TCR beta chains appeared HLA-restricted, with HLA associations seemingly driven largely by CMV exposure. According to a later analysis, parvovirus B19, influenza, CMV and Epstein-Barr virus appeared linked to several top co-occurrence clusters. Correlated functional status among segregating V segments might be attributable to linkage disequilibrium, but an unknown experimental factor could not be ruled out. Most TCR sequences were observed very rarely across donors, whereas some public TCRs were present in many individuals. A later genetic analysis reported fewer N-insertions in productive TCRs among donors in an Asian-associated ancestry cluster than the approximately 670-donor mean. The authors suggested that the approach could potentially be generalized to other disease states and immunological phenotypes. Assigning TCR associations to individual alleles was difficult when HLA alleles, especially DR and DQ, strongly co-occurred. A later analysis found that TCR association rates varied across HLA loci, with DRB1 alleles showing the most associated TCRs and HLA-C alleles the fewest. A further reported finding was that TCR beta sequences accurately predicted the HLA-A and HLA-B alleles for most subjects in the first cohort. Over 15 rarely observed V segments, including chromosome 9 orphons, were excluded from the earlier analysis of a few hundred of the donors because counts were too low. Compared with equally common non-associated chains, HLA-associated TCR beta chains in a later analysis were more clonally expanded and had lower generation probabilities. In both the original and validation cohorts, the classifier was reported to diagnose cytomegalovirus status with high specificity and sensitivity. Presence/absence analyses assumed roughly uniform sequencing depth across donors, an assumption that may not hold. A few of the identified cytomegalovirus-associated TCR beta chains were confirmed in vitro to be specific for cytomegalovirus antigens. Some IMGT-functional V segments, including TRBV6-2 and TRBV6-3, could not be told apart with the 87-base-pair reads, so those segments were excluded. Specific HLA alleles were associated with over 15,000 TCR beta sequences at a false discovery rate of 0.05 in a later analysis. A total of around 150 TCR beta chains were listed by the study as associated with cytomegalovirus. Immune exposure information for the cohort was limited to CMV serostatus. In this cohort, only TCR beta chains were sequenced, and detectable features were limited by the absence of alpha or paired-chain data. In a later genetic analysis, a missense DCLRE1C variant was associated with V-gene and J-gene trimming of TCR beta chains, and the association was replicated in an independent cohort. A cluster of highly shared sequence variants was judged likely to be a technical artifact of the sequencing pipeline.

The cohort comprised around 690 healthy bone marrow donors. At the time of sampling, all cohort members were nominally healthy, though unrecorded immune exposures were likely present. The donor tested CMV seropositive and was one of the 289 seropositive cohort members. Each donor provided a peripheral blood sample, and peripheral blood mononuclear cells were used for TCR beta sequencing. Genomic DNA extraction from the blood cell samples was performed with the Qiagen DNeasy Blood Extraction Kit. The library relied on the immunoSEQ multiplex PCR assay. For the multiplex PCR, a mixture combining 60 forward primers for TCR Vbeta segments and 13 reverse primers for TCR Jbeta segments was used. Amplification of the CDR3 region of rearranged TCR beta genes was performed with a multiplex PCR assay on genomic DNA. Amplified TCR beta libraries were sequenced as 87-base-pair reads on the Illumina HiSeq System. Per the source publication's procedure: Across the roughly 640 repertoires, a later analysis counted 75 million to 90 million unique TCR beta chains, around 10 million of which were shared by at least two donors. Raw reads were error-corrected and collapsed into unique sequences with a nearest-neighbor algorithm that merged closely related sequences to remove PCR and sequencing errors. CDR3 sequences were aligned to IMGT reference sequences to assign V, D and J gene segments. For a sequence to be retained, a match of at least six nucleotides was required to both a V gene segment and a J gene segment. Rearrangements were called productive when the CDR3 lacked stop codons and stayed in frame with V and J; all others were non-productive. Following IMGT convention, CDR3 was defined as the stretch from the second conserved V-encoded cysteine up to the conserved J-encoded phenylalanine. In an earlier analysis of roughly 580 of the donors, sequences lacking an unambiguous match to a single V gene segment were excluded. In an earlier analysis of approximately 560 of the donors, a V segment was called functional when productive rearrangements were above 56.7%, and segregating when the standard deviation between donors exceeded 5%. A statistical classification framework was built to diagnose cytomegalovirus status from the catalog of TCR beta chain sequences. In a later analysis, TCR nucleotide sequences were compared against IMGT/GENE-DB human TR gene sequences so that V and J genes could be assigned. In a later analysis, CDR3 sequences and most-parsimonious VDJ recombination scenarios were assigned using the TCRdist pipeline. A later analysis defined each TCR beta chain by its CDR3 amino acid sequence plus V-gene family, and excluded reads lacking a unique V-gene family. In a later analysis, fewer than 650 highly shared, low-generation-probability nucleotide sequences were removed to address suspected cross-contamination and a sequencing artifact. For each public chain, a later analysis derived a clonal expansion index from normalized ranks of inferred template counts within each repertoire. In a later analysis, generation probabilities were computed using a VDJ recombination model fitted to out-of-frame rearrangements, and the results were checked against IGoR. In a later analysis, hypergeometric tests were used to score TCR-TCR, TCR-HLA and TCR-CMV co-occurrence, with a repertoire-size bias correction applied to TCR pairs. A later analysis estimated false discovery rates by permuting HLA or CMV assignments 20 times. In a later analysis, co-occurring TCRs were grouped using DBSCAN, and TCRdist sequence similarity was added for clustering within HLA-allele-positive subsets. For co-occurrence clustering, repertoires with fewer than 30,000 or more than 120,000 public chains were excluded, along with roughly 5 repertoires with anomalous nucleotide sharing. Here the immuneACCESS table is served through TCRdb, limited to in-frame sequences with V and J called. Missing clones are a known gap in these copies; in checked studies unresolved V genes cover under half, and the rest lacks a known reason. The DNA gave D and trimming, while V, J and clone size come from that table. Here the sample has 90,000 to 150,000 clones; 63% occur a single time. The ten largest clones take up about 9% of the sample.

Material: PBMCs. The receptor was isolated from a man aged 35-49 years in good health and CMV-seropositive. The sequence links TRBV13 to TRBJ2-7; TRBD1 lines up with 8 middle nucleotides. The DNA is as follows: TGTGCCAGCAGCACGAGCCCCGGGACAGGCTTTTACGAGCAGTACTTC. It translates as CASSTSPGTGFYEQYF.